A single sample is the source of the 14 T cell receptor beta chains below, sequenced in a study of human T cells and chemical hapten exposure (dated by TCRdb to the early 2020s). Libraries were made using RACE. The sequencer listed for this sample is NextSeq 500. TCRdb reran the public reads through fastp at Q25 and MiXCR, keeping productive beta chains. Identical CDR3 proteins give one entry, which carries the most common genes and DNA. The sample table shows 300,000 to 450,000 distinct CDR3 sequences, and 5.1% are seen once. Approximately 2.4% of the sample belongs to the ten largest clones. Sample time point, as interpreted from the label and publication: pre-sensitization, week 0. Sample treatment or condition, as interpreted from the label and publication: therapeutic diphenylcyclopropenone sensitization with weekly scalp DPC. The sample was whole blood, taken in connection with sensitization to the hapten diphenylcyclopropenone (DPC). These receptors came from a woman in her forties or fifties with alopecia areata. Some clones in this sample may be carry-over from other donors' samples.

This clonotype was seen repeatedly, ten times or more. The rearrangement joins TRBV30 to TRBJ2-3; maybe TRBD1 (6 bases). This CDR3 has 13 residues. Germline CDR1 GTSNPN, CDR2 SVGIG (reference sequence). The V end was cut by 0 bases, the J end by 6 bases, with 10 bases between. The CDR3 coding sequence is TGTGCCTGGAGTGTGGGGCAGGGGGATACGCAGTATTTT. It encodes CAWSVGQGDTQYF. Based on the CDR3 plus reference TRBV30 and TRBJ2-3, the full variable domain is SQTIHQWPATLVQPVGSPLSLECTVEGTSNPNLYWYRQAAGRGLQLLFYSVGIGQISSEVPQNLSASRPQDRQFILSSKKLLLSDSGFYLCAWSVGQGDTQYFGPGTRLTVL.

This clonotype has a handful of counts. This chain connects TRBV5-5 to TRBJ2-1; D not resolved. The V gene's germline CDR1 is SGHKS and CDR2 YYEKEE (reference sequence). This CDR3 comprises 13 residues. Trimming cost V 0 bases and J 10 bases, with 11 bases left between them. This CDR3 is CASSLEGMGEQFF. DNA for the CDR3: TGTGCCAGCAGCTTGGAAGGGATGGGGGAGCAGTTCTTC.

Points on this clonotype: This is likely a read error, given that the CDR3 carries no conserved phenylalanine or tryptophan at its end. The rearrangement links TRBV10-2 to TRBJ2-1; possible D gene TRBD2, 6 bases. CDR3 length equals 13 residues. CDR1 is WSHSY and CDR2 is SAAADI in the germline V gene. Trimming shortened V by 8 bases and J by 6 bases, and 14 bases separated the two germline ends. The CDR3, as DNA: TGCGCCAGCGGGCCGGGAGCCAGCAATGAGCAGTTCTGT. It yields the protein CASGPGASNEQFC.

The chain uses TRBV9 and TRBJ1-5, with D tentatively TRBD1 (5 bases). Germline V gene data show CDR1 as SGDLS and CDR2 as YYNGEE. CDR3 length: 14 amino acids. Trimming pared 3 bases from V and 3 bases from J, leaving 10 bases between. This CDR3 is CASSDGGNNQPQHF. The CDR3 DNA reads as TGTGCCAGCAGCGACGGGGGTAACAATCAGCCCCAGCATTTT.

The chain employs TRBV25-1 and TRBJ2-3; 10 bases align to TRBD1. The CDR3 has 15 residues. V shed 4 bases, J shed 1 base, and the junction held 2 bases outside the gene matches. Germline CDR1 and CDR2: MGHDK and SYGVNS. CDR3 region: CASSVGQGGTDTQYF. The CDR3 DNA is TGTGCCAGCAGTGTCGGACAGGGGGGCACAGATACGCAGTATTTT.

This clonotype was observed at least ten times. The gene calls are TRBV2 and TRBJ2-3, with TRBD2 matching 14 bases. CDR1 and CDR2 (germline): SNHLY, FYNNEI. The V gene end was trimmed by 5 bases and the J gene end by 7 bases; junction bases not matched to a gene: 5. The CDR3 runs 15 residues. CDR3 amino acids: CASSSGTSGGYTQYF. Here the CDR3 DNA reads TGTGCCAGCAGTTCCGGGACTAGCGGGGGATATACGCAGTATTTT.

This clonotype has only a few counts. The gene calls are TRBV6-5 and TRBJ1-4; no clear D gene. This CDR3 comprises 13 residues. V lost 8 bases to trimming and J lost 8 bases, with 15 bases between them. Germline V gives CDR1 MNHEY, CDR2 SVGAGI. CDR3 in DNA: TGTGCCAGCCGGGCAGGAGTTGGGGAAAAACTGTTTTTT. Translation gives CASRAGVGEKLFF.

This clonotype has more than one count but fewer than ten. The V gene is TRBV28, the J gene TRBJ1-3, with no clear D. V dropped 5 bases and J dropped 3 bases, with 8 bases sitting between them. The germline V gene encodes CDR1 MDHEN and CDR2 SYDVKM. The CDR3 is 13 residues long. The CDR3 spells CASSALLGNTIYF. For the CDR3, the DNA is TGTGCCAGCAGTGCCTTACTTGGAAACACCATATATTTT.

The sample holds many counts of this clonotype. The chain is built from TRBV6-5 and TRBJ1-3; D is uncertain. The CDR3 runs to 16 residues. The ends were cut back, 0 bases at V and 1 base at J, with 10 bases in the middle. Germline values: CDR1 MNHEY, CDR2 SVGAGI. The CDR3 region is CASSYSKGPSGNTIYF. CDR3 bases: TGTGCCAGCAGTTACTCGAAAGGCCCTTCTGGAAACACCATATATTTT.

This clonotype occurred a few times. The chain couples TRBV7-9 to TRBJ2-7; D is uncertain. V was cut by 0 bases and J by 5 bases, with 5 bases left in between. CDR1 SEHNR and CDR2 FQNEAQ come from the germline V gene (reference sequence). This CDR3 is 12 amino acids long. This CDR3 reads CASSLALHEQYF. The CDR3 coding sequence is TGTGCCAGCAGCTTAGCGCTTCACGAGCAGTACTTC. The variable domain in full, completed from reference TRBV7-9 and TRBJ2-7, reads DTGVSQNPRHKITKRGQNVTFRCDPISEHNRLYWYRQTLGQGPEFLTYFQNEAQLEKSRLLSDRFSAERPKGSFSTLEIQRTEQGDSAMYLCASSLALHEQYFGPGTRLTVT.

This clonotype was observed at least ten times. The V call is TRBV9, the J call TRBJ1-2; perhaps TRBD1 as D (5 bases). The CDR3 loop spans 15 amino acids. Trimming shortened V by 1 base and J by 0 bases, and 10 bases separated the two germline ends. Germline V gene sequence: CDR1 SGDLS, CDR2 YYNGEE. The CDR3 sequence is CASSVQGSANYGYTF. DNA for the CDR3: TGTGCCAGCAGCGTACAGGGATCTGCTAACTATGGCTACACCTTC.

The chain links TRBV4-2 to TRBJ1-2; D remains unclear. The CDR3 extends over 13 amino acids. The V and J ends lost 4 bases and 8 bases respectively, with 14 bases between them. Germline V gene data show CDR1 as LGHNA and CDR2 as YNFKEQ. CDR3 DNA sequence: TGTGCCAGCAGCCGGGGAGCCCGGGAGGGCTACACCTTC. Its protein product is CASSRGAREGYTF.

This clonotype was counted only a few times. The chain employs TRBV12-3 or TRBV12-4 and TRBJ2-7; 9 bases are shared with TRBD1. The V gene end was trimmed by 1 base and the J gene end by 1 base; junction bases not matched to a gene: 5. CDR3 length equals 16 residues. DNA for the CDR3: TGTGCCAGCAGTTTAGGACAGGGGGAAAGATCCTACGAGCAGTACTTC. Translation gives CASSLGQGERSYEQYF.

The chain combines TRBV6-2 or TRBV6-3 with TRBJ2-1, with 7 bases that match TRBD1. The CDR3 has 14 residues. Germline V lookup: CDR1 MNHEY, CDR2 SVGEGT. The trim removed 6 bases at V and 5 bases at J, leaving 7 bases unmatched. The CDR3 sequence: CASRRQGNHNEQFF. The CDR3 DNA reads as TGTGCCAGCAGGCGACAGGGTAATCACAATGAGCAGTTCTTC.